The next 24 T cell receptor beta chains were all read from a single sample in a study of regulatory and conventional T cells in RAG deficiency. Clones were read by immunoSEQ multiplex PCR, and TCRdb kept only the in-frame ones, dropping some. Altogether some 30,000 clones are present, approximately 90% being singletons, with the ten largest covering around 5%. These data were likewise used in another study, on regulatory T cells. That publication notes: The PCR used 52 TRBV and 13 TRBJ primers.

Sequencing was done on a sample of CD8+ T cells sorted from blood. The source is a human donor in good health.

This clone is a singleton in its sample. This chain links TRBV28 with TRBJ1-2; D uncertain. The germline V gene has CDR1 MDHEN and CDR2 SYDVKM. V was shortened by 2 bases and J by 8 bases, with 12 bases between the two germline ends. This CDR3 has 13 amino acids. As DNA, the CDR3 is TGTGCCAGCAGTTTAGGTGGCTCCTACGGCTACACCTTC. Protein: CASSLGGSYGYTF.

This chain connects TRBV30 to TRBJ1-2; 9 bases fit TRBD1. V was pared by 3 bases and J by 5 bases, with 13 bases of the junction left unmatched. The CDR3 length is 16 residues. In germline, CDR1 is GTSNPN, CDR2 SVGIG (reference sequence). CDR3 amino acids: CAWSATGGQGPYGYTF. CDR3 coding DNA: TGTGCCTGGAGCGCAACCGGGGGACAGGGTCCTTATGGCTACACCTTC.

This clone has only one observation. This chain links TRBV11-2 with TRBJ2-1; 11 bases align to TRBD2. J lost 3 bases, V lost 3 bases, and 7 bases had no gene match. CDR1 and CDR2 (germline): SGHAT, FQNNGV. The CDR3 runs to 17 residues. The CDR3 here is CASSLRTSGSVYNEQFF. The CDR3 DNA is TGTGCCAGCAGCTTGCGTACTAGCGGGAGCGTCTACAATGAGCAGTTCTTC.

V gene TRBV27 combines with J gene TRBJ2-7, with 7 bases matching TRBD1. This CDR3 spans 14 amino acids. V lost 3 bases to trimming and J lost 0 bases; unmatched junction nucleotides: 2. The germline V gene encodes CDR1 MNHEY and CDR2 SMNVEV (reference sequence). The CDR3 loop reads CASSLGTDSYEQYF. The DNA for the CDR3 is TGTGCCAGCAGTTTGGGGACAGACTCCTACGAGCAGTACTTC.

The chain uses TRBV6-5 and TRBJ2-7; D is ambiguous. Trimming took 8 bases from V and 2 from J, leaving 13 bases between them. CDR3 length equals 13 residues. The germline gives CDR1 MNHEY, CDR2 SVGAGI. In nucleotides, the CDR3 is TGTGCCAGCTCTTTGGGCATCGCCTACGAGCAGTACTTC. Its protein is CASSLGIAYEQYF.

This clone was counted only a few times. The rearrangement uses TRBV7-6 and TRBJ2-2; TRBD2 matches at 9 bases. The junction had 11 bases not matched to a gene; V was cut back by 1 base and J by 8 bases. The CDR3 is 17 residues long. Germline CDR1 is SGHVS and CDR2 is FNYEAQ. CDR3 DNA sequence: TGTGCCAGCAGCTTAGTTGGCGAGAGCGGGAGGCCTGGGGAGCTGTTTTTT. It specifies CASSLVGESGRPGELFF.

The chain is built from TRBV11-3 and TRBJ2-7; the D gene is possibly TRBD2 (6 bases). Trimming left V 5 bases short and J 5 bases short, with 22 bases between. The CDR3 is made up of 16 amino acids. Germline V gene lookup returns CDR1 SGHNT and CDR2 YENEEA. The CDR3 spells CASSPLVVRDRHEQYF. DNA for the CDR3: TGTGCCAGCAGCCCCCTGGTGGTGCGGGACCGCCACGAGCAGTACTTC.

V is TRBV7-9 and J is TRBJ1-6; 7 bases agree with TRBD1. CDR1 and CDR2 from the germline V gene are SEHNR and FQNEAQ (reference sequence). The J segment lost 7 bases and the V segment lost 2 bases, leaving 2 bases of the junction unmatched. The CDR3 length is 14 residues. DNA for the CDR3: TGTGCCAGCAGCTTAACAGGGGTCAATTCACCCCTCCACTTT. This translates into CASSLTGVNSPLHF.

The chain recombines TRBV6-1 with TRBJ1-1; D not certain. V dropped 6 bases and J dropped 3 bases, with 11 bases sitting between them. The CDR3 sequence is 13 residues long. CDR1 and CDR2 from the germline V gene are MNHNS and SASEGT. CDR3 coding DNA: TGTGCCAGCAGCTTAGCACCTTACACTGAAGCTTTCTTT. Translating gives CASSLAPYTEAFF.

V gene TRBV4-1 combines with J gene TRBJ1-2, with TRBD1 as a possible D gene (5 bases). Germline CDR1 reads MGHRA; CDR2 reads YSYEKL. CDR3 length equals 15 residues. Trimming removed 0 bases from V and 8 bases from J, with 16 bases in between. The CDR3 DNA reads TGCGCCAGCAGCCAAGATTCGGACGGGGACGGGGGCTACACCTTC. It is translated as CASSQDSDGDGGYTF.

This clone has a handful of counts. The same CDR3 arises from other DNA sequences in this sample as well. The chain joins TRBV19 to TRBJ1-5; 9 nucleotides align to TRBD1. In germline, CDR1 is LNHDA, CDR2 SQIVND (reference sequence). Losses at the gene ends were 4 bases for V and 4 bases for J; bases not matched to a gene: 2. This CDR3 is built from 14 residues. CDR3 sequence (DNA): TGTGCCAGTAGTACTGGGACAGGGAATCAGCCCCAGCATTTT. Residues: CASSTGTGNQPQHF.

This sequence joins TRBV4-1 and TRBJ2-7; the D gene is possibly TRBD1 (6 bases). This CDR3 comprises 15 residues. Per germline, CDR1 MGHRA and CDR2 YSYEKL. Trimming pared 0 bases from V and 2 bases from J, leaving 11 bases between. Here the CDR3 reads CASSQDNREAYEQYF. The CDR3 DNA sequence: TGCGCCAGCAGCCAAGATAACAGGGAAGCCTACGAGCAGTACTTC.

V and J are TRBV28 and TRBJ1-5; no clear D. Germline loops: CDR1 MDHEN, CDR2 SYDVKM. The CDR3 has 12 amino acids. Trimming left V 3 bases short and J 7 bases short, with 7 bases between. The CDR3 spells CASSFEVQPQHF. In nucleotides, the CDR3 is TGTGCCAGCAGTTTTGAGGTACAGCCCCAGCATTTT.

This clone is a singleton in its sample. This sequence joins TRBV7-9 and TRBJ1-2, with unresolved D. This CDR3 comprises 13 residues. The germline gives CDR1 SEHNR, CDR2 FQNEAQ (reference sequence). The V end lost 2 bases, the J end lost 2 bases, and 6 bases lay between the germline ends. This CDR3 is CASSLQDNYGYTF. CDR3 in DNA: TGTGCCAGCAGCTTACAGGACAACTATGGCTACACCTTC. The whole variable domain, filled in from reference TRBV7-9 and TRBJ1-2, reads DTGVSQNPRHKITKRGQNVTFRCDPISEHNRLYWYRQTLGQGPEFLTYFQNEAQLEKSRLLSDRFSAERPKGSFSTLEIQRTEQGDSAMYLCASSLQDNYGYTFGSGTRLTVV.

The chain's CDR3 is CASSVGTGAGYEQYF. CDR3 sequence (DNA): TGTGCCAGCAGCGTAGGGACAGGGGCTGGATACGAGCAGTACTTC. The genes are TRBV9 and TRBJ2-7; TRBD1 matches 9 bases. The junction had 5 bases not matched to a gene; V was cut back by 0 bases and J by 4 bases. The germline V gene encodes CDR1 SGDLS and CDR2 YYNGEE. The CDR3 has 15 amino acids.

For the CDR3, the DNA is TGTGCCAGCAGCCTGCGAGGGGCCTCGGAAGCTTTCTTT. Protein sequence: CASSLRGASEAFF. The V gene is TRBV7-2, the J gene TRBJ1-1; D perhaps matches TRBD1 (5 bases). Germline V gene sequence: CDR1 SGHTA, CDR2 FQGNSA. With 5 bases removed from V and 8 bases from J, the gap between germline ends came to 15 bases. The CDR3 sequence is 13 residues long.

The V call is TRBV28, the J call TRBJ2-5; 7 bases agree with TRBD1. Judging by the DNA end, TRBJ2-7 fits better; the J call may be wrong. The CDR3 runs 16 residues. CDR1 and CDR2 (germline): MDHEN, SYDVKM. CDR3 coding DNA: TGTGCCAGCAGTTTACTACAGGGGAGTAGCTCCTACGAGCAGTACTTC. It encodes CASSLLQGSSSYEQYF.

V gene TRBV15 combines with J gene TRBJ1-6, with unresolved D. The length of the CDR3 is 15 residues. V lost 8 bases, J lost 0 bases, and 11 bases lay in between. Germline CDR1 is LNHNV and CDR2 is YYDKDF (reference sequence). The CDR3 coding sequence is TGTGCCACCGGGGAGGGCAGCTCCTATAATTCACCCCTCCACTTT. Its translation is CATGEGSSYNSPLHF. Full variable domain (outside the CDR3, taken from reference TRBV15 and TRBJ1-6): DAMVIQNPRYQVTQFGKPVTLSCSQTLNHNVMYWYQQKSSQAPKLLFHYYDKDFNNEADTPDNFQSRRPNTSFCFLDIRSPGLGDTAMYLCATGEGSSYNSPLHFGNGTRLTVT.

CDR3 loop: CARSPNRAHEQFF. The CDR3 region has the DNA TGTGCCAGAAGCCCAAATCGAGCCCATGAGCAGTTCTTC. The chain employs TRBV5-3 and TRBJ2-1; D unclear. TRBV5-3 is annotated as an ORF whose role is uncertain. CDR3 size: 13 residues. V was shortened by 4 bases and J by 8 bases, with 13 bases between the two germline ends.

The gene calls are TRBV27 and TRBJ2-7, with TRBD1 as a possible D gene (6 bases). Trimming removed 6 bases from V and 3 bases from J, with 15 bases in between. Germline assignment: CDR1 MNHEY and CDR2 SMNVEV (reference sequence). CDR3 length: 14 amino acids. The CDR3 sequence is CASSPILGGYEQYF. The CDR3 nucleotides read TGTGCCAGCAGCCCGATATTAGGGGGCTACGAGCAGTACTTC.

The chain links TRBV2 to TRBJ2-5, with D possibly TRBD2 on 5 matching bases. The J call may be wrong; the DNA end is better matched by TRBJ2-7. Per germline, CDR1 SNHLY and CDR2 FYNNEI. This CDR3 is built from 15 residues. CDR3 sequence reads: CASSVLGPASYEQYF. CDR3 nucleotides: TGTGCCAGCAGTGTACTAGGACCAGCTTCCTACGAGCAGTACTTC.

This chain uses TRBV15 with TRBJ1-1; the D is unclear. V was cut by 1 base and J by 2 bases, with 5 bases left in between. There are 13 residues in the CDR3. Germline V CDR1 and CDR2: LNHNV, YYDKDF (reference sequence). CDR3 sequence: CATSRAVNTEAFF. For the CDR3, the DNA is TGTGCCACCAGCAGAGCTGTAAACACTGAAGCTTTCTTT.

V and J are TRBV6-1 and TRBJ2-1; 8 nucleotides align to TRBD1. From germline, CDR1 is MNHNS and CDR2 SASEGT. CDR3 length: 14 residues. The J segment lost 7 bases and the V segment lost 7 bases, leaving 9 bases of the junction unmatched. CDR3 sequence (DNA): TGTGCCAGCAATAAACTTACAGGGGGAAATGAGCAGTTCTTC. The encoded protein is CASNKLTGGNEQFF.

Only a few counts were recorded for this clone. The chain employs TRBV2 and TRBJ2-1, with 9 bases matching TRBD2. This CDR3 is built from 17 residues. Germline CDR1 and CDR2: SNHLY and FYNNEI. V lost 2 bases to trimming and J lost 7 bases; unmatched junction nucleotides: 12. In DNA form, the CDR3 reads TGTGCCAGCAGTGAATTGGTTGGGCTAGCGGGGATGAATGAGCAGTTCTTC. Amino acids: CASSELVGLAGMNEQFF.